The 24 T cell receptor beta chains given below trace back to one sample, sequenced in a study of T cell responses to AZD1222 COVID-19 vaccine. Repertoires were generated with immunoSEQ multiplex PCR, while TCRdb's copy carries only in-frame clones and drops some. Among roughly 180,000 clones, about 90% were seen once, and the ten largest hold 1.3%. The material sequenced was peripheral blood, taken 28 days after the second AZD1222 dose. Receptors were obtained from an adult who received the AZD1222 COVID-19 vaccine.

The chain has TRBV21-1 and TRBJ1-2. TRBV21-1 is deemed a pseudogene. This CDR3 has 16 residues. This chain's CDR3 is CASSSGAPKLHDGYTF. In nucleotides, the CDR3 is TGTGCCAGCAGCTCGGGGGCCCCAAAACTGCATGATGGCTACACCTTC.

V gene TRBV6-5 combines with J gene TRBJ2-5; possibly TRBD1 for D (7 bases). V was shortened by 2 bases and J by 5 bases, with 15 bases between the two germline ends. Germline V CDR1 and CDR2: MNHEY, SVGAGI. This CDR3 region has 15 residues. The CDR3 loop reads CASSYHQGGSETQYF. The CDR3 DNA is TGTGCCAGCAGTTACCATCAGGGGGGATCGGAGACCCAGTACTTC.

V and J are TRBV29-1 and TRBJ2-1; TRBD1 matches 8 bases. With 3 bases clipped from V and 13 bases from J, the junction kept 14 bases outside the gene matches. This CDR3 spans 14 amino acids. Germline CDR1 is SQVTM and CDR2 is ANQGSEA. CDR3: CSVDLSASTGDQFF. In DNA form, the CDR3 reads TGCAGCGTTGACTTATCTGCCTCGACAGGGGATCAGTTCTTC.

The V and J genes are TRBV11-2 and TRBJ2-2; D is unclear. CDR1 and CDR2 (germline): SGHAT, FQNNGV. The length of the CDR3 is 14 residues. Trimming removed 5 bases from V and 4 bases from J, with 11 bases in between. The CDR3 region is CASSPGPSTGELFF. The CDR3, as DNA: TGTGCCAGCAGCCCAGGACCTTCCACCGGGGAGCTGTTTTTT.

The chain is built from TRBV6-5 and TRBJ1-2; D uncertain. The germline V gene has CDR1 MNHEY and CDR2 SVGAGI. This CDR3 contains 13 residues. Between the trimmed V and J ends, which lost 1 base and 1 base, there was a span of 4 bases. DNA of the CDR3: TGTGCCAGCAGTTACTACAGTAACTATGGCTACACCTTC. Its protein is CASSYYSNYGYTF.

This clone was seen once. The J gene is TRBJ2-1, the V gene TRBV4-1, with D hard to call. This CDR3 is built from 12 residues. V shed 1 base and J shed 10 bases, with 8 bases lying between them. Germline loops: CDR1 MGHRA, CDR2 YSYEKL. The CDR3 nucleotides read TGCGCCAGCAGCCAAGTGTACTACGAGCAGTTCTTC. This codes for CASSQVYYEQFF.

This chain connects TRBV12-3 or TRBV12-4 to TRBJ1-2, with 7 bases fitting TRBD1. This CDR3 contains 13 residues. V was pared by 6 bases and J by 4 bases, with 5 bases of the junction left unmatched. Here the CDR3 reads CASSHGTVYGYTF. The CDR3 region has the DNA TGTGCCAGCAGCCACGGGACAGTCTATGGCTACACCTTC.

V gene TRBV29-1 combines with J gene TRBJ1-5; D perhaps matches TRBD1 (5 bases). The ends were cut back, 7 bases at V and 4 bases at J, with 14 bases in the middle. The CDR3 extends over 13 amino acids. CDR1 and CDR2 (germline): SQVTM, ANQGSEA. Here the CDR3 DNA reads TGCAGCGCGAGGGACGGATTAAATCAGCCCCAGCATTTT. It is translated as CSARDGLNQPQHF.

This clone was seen once. The chain carries TRBV7-2 and TRBJ1-3, with D unclear. The CDR3 extends over 15 amino acids. CDR1 is SGHTA and CDR2 is FQGNSA in the germline V gene. Deletions cut 2 bases from V and 0 bases from J, with 8 bases between. The CDR3 here is CASSLMGSSGNTIYF. The CDR3 DNA reads TGTGCCAGCAGCTTAATGGGGAGCTCTGGAAACACCATATATTTT. Using reference TRBV7-2 and TRBJ1-3 for the parts outside the CDR3, the full variable domain is GAGVSQSPSNKVTEKGKDVELRCDPISGHTALYWYRQSLGQGLEFLIYFQGNSAPDKSGLPSDRFSAERTGGSVSTLTIQRTQQEDSAVYLCASSLMGSSGNTIYFGEGSWLTVV.

This clone showed up just a few times. This chain joins TRBV3-1 (or the pseudogene TRBV3-2) and TRBJ1-1, with D possibly TRBD1 on 6 matching bases. The germline CDR1 and CDR2 sequences are LGHDT and YNNKEL (reference sequence). This CDR3 is built from 15 residues. The ends were cut back, 4 bases at V and 8 bases at J, with 20 bases in the middle. In nucleotides, the CDR3 is TGTGCCAGCAGCCGCACACAGGGTGTTCCCGGAGAAGCTTTCTTT. Protein sequence: CASSRTQGVPGEAFF.

The chain uses TRBV3-1 (or the pseudogene TRBV3-2) and TRBJ1-1, with D perhaps TRBD1 (6 bases). The ends were cut back, 1 base at V and 6 bases at J, with 12 bases in the middle. This CDR3 spans 14 amino acids. Germline V gene sequence: CDR1 LGHDT, CDR2 YNNKEL (reference sequence). The CDR3 DNA sequence: TGTGCCAGCAGCCAAGGGATCAGGGGCGCTGAAGCTTTCTTT. It codes for CASSQGIRGAEAFF.

This chain connects TRBV3-1 (or the pseudogene TRBV3-2) to TRBJ2-1; D may match TRBD1 or TRBD2 (5 bases each). The CDR3 is 14 amino acids. Germline V gene sequence: CDR1 LGHDT, CDR2 YNNKEL (reference sequence). V lost 3 bases to trimming and J lost 5 bases, with 11 bases between them. The CDR3 nucleotides read TGTGCCAGCAGCCACGGGGCCGAGAACAATGAGCAGTTCTTC. Translation gives CASSHGAENNEQFF.

The chain joins TRBV10-1 to TRBJ2-1; 10 bases are a match to TRBD2. The CDR3 is 17 residues long. Germline V gene data show CDR1 as WNHNN and CDR2 as SYGVQD (reference sequence). Trimming took 1 base from V and 6 from J; bases not matched to a gene: 9. CDR3 residues: CASSEFLAGARGNEQFF. In DNA, the CDR3 is TGCGCCAGCAGTGAGTTTCTAGCGGGAGCTAGAGGCAATGAGCAGTTCTTC.

This clone was seen a single time. V is TRBV28 and J is TRBJ1-1; the D gene is possibly TRBD1 (6 bases). CDR1 and CDR2 from the germline V gene are MDHEN and SYDVKM. The CDR3 covers 14 residues. The CDR3 loop reads CRSEERGRITEAFF. The CDR3 DNA reads as TGTCGGTCAGAGGAAAGGGGGAGGATAACTGAAGCTTTCTTT.

This clone was counted once. The chain carries TRBV7-2 and TRBJ2-3, with 7 bases fitting TRBD2. V was clipped by 6 bases and J by 6 bases; unmatched bases: 9. Per the germline V gene, CDR1 is SGHTA and CDR2 is FQGNSA. This CDR3 comprises 14 residues. DNA of the CDR3: TGTGCCAGCAGATTGGGGCTAGCGGCGGATACGCAGTATTTT. Amino acid sequence: CASRLGLAADTQYF.

The CDR3 here is CASSSDTNTQYF. CDR3 DNA sequence: TGTGCCAGCAGCTCGGACACCAATACGCAGTATTTT. V is TRBV11-3 and J is TRBJ2-3; D is perhaps TRBD1 (5 bases). This CDR3 contains 12 residues. Deletions cut 4 bases from V and 7 bases from J, with 9 bases between. The germline V gene has CDR1 SGHNT and CDR2 YENEEA. The variable domain in full, completed from reference TRBV11-3 and TRBJ2-3, reads EAGVVQSPRYKIIEKKQPVAFWCNPISGHNTLYWYLQNLGQGPELLIRYENEEAVDDSQLPKDRFSAERLKGVDSTLKIQPAELGDSAVYLCASSSDTNTQYFGPGTRLTVL.

The genes are TRBV7-8 and TRBJ2-1; 8 positions agree with TRBD2. V was clipped by 5 bases and J by 8 bases; unmatched bases: 14. CDR1 and CDR2 (germline): SGHVS, FQNEAQ. The CDR3 is made up of 16 amino acids. CDR3 sequence reads: CASSAAGAGAQDEQFF. In DNA form, the CDR3 reads TGTGCCAGCAGCGCGGCCGGAGCGGGGGCTCAAGATGAGCAGTTCTTC. The variable domain in full, with the rest retrieved from reference TRBV7-8 and TRBJ2-1, is GAGVSQSPRYKVAKRGQDVALRCDPISGHVSLFWYQQALGQGPEFLTYFQNEAQLDKSGLPSDRFFAERPEGSVSTLKIQRTQQEDSAVYLCASSAAGAGAQDEQFFGPGTRLTVL.

The chain is built from TRBV14 and TRBJ2-7; maybe TRBD2 (5 bases). V shed 1 base and J shed 2 bases, with 12 bases lying between them. Germline V CDR1 and CDR2: SGHDN, FVKESK. This CDR3 is built from 15 residues. CDR3 in amino acids: CASSQGFGVTYEQYF. The CDR3 coding sequence is TGTGCCAGCAGCCAAGGTTTCGGGGTCACCTACGAGCAGTACTTC.

The chain is built from TRBV5-1 and TRBJ2-3; D tentatively reads TRBD1 or TRBD2 (6 bases each). The CDR3 contains 13 residues. The germline gives CDR1 SGHRS, CDR2 YFSETQ. With 2 bases removed from V and 3 bases from J, the gap between germline ends came to 7 bases. As DNA, the CDR3 is TGCGCCAGCAGCTTAGGGGGGACAGATACGCAGTATTTT. This sequence encodes CASSLGGTDTQYF.

This clone has a handful of counts. The chain uses TRBV7-9 and TRBJ1-5, with TRBD1 matching over 7 bases. Germline trimming cut 1 base from V and 3 bases from J; bases unmatched to any gene: 3. Germline assignment: CDR1 SEHNR and CDR2 FQNEAQ (reference sequence). The CDR3 covers 15 residues. The CDR3 DNA follows: TGTGCCAGCAGCTTAGGTAGGGGGCACAATCAGCCCCAGCATTTT. It yields the protein CASSLGRGHNQPQHF.

This sequence joins TRBV7-8 and TRBJ2-2; the D is unclear. The CDR3 length is 14 residues. V was cut by 1 base and J by 2 bases, with 5 bases left in between. Per the germline V gene, CDR1 is SGHVS and CDR2 is FQNEAQ. CDR3 coding DNA: TGTGCCAGCAGCTTAGGTGACAACACCGGGGAGCTGTTTTTT. Residues: CASSLGDNTGELFF.

The rearrangement uses TRBV21-1 and TRBJ2-6. TRBV21-1 constitutes a pseudogene. This CDR3 region has 15 residues. The CDR3 coding sequence is TGTGCCAGCAGCCCCACCATATCTGGGGCCAACGTCCTGACTTTC. It codes for CASSPTISGANVLTF.

J is TRBJ2-2 and V is TRBV18; D may be TRBD2 (6 bases). Per germline, CDR1 KGHSH and CDR2 LQKENI. There are 17 residues in the CDR3. V lost 4 bases and J lost 0, with 15 bases in between. DNA for the CDR3: TGTGCCAGCTCACGTGGGCTGGACTACTCGAACACCGGGGAGCTGTTTTTT. This gives the protein CASSRGLDYSNTGELFF.

The genes are TRBV5-1 and TRBJ2-5; possible D gene TRBD1, 6 bases. The CDR3 has 15 residues. Looked up from germline, CDR1 is SGHRS and CDR2 is YFSETQ. V lost 0 bases, J lost 0 bases, and 9 bases lay in between. The CDR3 here is CASSLGDRYQETQYF. In DNA form, the CDR3 reads TGCGCCAGCAGCTTGGGCGACAGGTACCAAGAGACCCAGTACTTC.